The T cell receptor (beta chain) under discussion was sequenced for a study of spatial heterogeneity in lung cancer. As for the study in general: The library had UMIs, and each TCR and UMI pair averaged more than ten raw reads. Study results and caveats: Tracking of tumor mutation counts was seen in expanded intratumoral alpha and beta TCR counts.

Time point described: sample taken at primary tumor resection. TCRdb re-called the 5' RACE reads through MiXCR, storing one row per CDR3 protein. Counted here are about 2,600 distinct CDR3 sequences, approximately 7.4% occurring once; the ten biggest clones make up 8.5% to 10%. This clonotype qualifies as medium-sized. Its antigen remains unknown. Germline lookup yields CDR1 SGHNT and CDR2 YENEEA. The CDR3 length is 12 residues. The germline V and J ends were trimmed by 8 bases and 3 bases, with 10 bases remaining between them. The TCR originated in a female donor with early-stage non-small cell lung cancer. The gene calls are TRBV11-3 and TRBJ1-2; D is uncertain. The input for sequencing was lung tumor tissue, taken at surgery. CDR3 residues: CASGRAYYGYTF. CDR3 coding DNA: TGTGCCAGCGGACGAGCGTACTATGGCTACACCTTC.